These 27 T cell receptor beta chains share one sample of origin, sequenced in a study of shared clonotypes between healthy human individuals. The assay was immunoSEQ multiplex PCR, and TCRdb's table has in-frame clones only and misses some. Of 2 million to 2.5 million clones in the sample, approximately 93% are singletons; the top ten hold roughly 0.36%. Sequences were obtained from naive CD4+ T cells from PBMCs. Regarding subset: CD45RA+ positively selected. The receptors here all came from a young man in good health. Some clones in this sample may be carry-over from other donors' samples.

The V call is TRBV5-1, the J call TRBJ2-7; D might be TRBD2 (6 bases). CDR3 size: 16 residues. Trimming removed 1 base from V and 4 bases from J, with 18 bases in between. Germline V gives CDR1 SGHRS, CDR2 YFSETQ. CDR3: CASSLLPGAPSYEQYF. The CDR3 bases are TGCGCCAGCAGCTTGCTGCCGGGAGCACCTTCATACGAGCAGTACTTC.

The chain links TRBV28 to TRBJ2-2, with D possibly matching TRBD2 (6 bases). CDR3 length: 15 amino acids. Per germline, CDR1 MDHEN and CDR2 SYDVKM. V was pared by 4 bases and J by 8 bases, with 17 bases between. This CDR3 reads CASSWTGLRRGELFF. The CDR3 DNA sequence: TGTGCCAGCAGTTGGACGGGACTTCGGAGAGGGGAGCTGTTTTTT.

J is TRBJ2-1 and V is TRBV7-9; D assignment may be TRBD1 or TRBD2 (6 bases each). The germline CDR1 and CDR2 sequences are SEHNR and FQNEAQ (reference sequence). V dropped 7 bases and J dropped 2 bases, with 18 bases sitting between them. This CDR3 contains 16 residues. CDR3 protein: CASTLGGISAYNEQFF. The CDR3 region has the DNA TGTGCCAGCACTCTAGGGGGGATATCAGCCTACAATGAGCAGTTCTTC. Looking up the rest from reference TRBV7-9 and TRBJ2-1 gives the full variable domain: DTGVSQNPRHKITKRGQNVTFRCDPISEHNRLYWYRQTLGQGPEFLTYFQNEAQLEKSRLLSDRFSAERPKGSFSTLEIQRTEQGDSAMYLCASTLGGISAYNEQFFGPGTRLTVL.

The chain links TRBV7-2 to TRBJ1-5; D is undetermined. Germline-derived CDR1 and CDR2 are SGHTA and FQGNSA. The CDR3 sequence is 14 residues long. V was pared by 1 base and J by 3 bases, with 7 bases between. The CDR3 DNA reads TGTGCCAGCAGCTTAGGGCGGATCAATCAGCCCCAGCATTTT. It encodes CASSLGRINQPQHF.

The gene calls are TRBV5-1 and TRBJ2-5; a weak D match, TRBD2 (5 bases). The V and J ends lost 3 bases and 1 base respectively, with 19 bases between them. The CDR3 sequence is 17 residues long. Germline CDR1 reads SGHRS; CDR2 reads YFSETQ. The CDR3 reads CASSWGVGTGSQETQYF. CDR3 nucleotide sequence: TGCGCCAGCAGCTGGGGAGTTGGCACCGGTAGCCAAGAGACCCAGTACTTC.

This clone came up once. The rearrangement uses TRBV5-1 and TRBJ2-2, with D perhaps assigned TRBD1 or TRBD2 (6 bases each). Germline V lookup: CDR1 SGHRS, CDR2 YFSETQ. The V end was cut by 0 bases, the J end by 4 bases, with 13 bases between. This CDR3 is built from 16 residues. CDR3 sequence (DNA): TGCGCCAGCAGCTTGGAAGGGGGAGGACGCACCGGGGAGCTGTTTTTT. Residues: CASSLEGGGRTGELFF.

The chain combines TRBV28 with TRBJ2-7; 8 bases map to TRBD1. In germline, CDR1 is MDHEN, CDR2 SYDVKM. With V trimmed by 5 bases and J by 2 bases, 8 bases remained unmatched. The CDR3 runs 15 residues. DNA of the CDR3: TGTGCCAGCAGTCCCCGGACAGGGTATACCTACGAGCAGTACTTC. Residues: CASSPRTGYTYEQYF.

This chain joins TRBV15 and TRBJ1-2; a possible D gene is TRBD1 (5 bases). Germline values: CDR1 LNHNV, CDR2 YYDKDF (reference sequence). The CDR3 has 16 residues. Trimming shortened V by 1 base and J by 4 bases, and 16 bases separated the two germline ends. The CDR3 bases are TGTGCCACCAGCAGAGGATACGGCGAGGGGAGCTATGGCTACACCTTC. Its translation: CATSRGYGEGSYGYTF.

The chain uses TRBV7-9 and TRBJ2-1, with a possible D match to TRBD2 (5 bases). The CDR3 has 15 amino acids. Deletions cut 2 bases from V and 8 bases from J, with 16 bases between. Germline V gene sequence: CDR1 SEHNR, CDR2 FQNEAQ (reference sequence). CDR3 protein: CASSLSPETTDEQFF. DNA of the CDR3: TGTGCCAGCAGCTTATCCCCCGAGACTACGGATGAGCAGTTCTTC.

This chain links TRBV18 with TRBJ1-2, with 8 bases lining up with TRBD1. V lost 5 bases, J lost 4 bases, and 6 bases stayed unmatched. The CDR3 totals 14 residues. Germline CDR1 reads KGHSH; CDR2 reads LQKENI. This chain's CDR3 is CASSGDRGSYGYTF. The CDR3 DNA sequence: TGTGCCAGCTCAGGCGACAGGGGCAGCTATGGCTACACCTTC.

The V and J genes are TRBV27 and TRBJ2-7; either TRBD1 or TRBD2 may supply D (5 bases each). Trimming removed 7 bases from V and 2 bases from J, with 15 bases in between. The CDR3 runs 14 residues. Germline V gives CDR1 MNHEY, CDR2 SMNVEV (reference sequence). The CDR3 DNA is TGTGCCAGCACCCCGGGGACGGTGCCCTACGAGCAGTACTTC. Translated, it gives CASTPGTVPYEQYF.

V and J are TRBV7-2 and TRBJ1-6; D is possibly TRBD1 (6 bases). This CDR3 has 18 residues. Per germline, CDR1 SGHTA and CDR2 FQGNSA. Trimming stripped 5 bases from V and 7 bases from J, with 24 bases between. CDR3 residues: CASSPSMTGRGANSPLHF. CDR3 in DNA: TGTGCCAGCAGCCCCTCCATGACAGGAAGAGGTGCGAATTCACCCCTCCACTTT.

This clone has a single count. The V gene is TRBV19, the J gene TRBJ2-6; 10 positions match TRBD2. The CDR3 sequence is 18 residues long. V shed 3 bases and J 0 bases; nucleotides not matched to a gene: 5. Germline V gene sequence: CDR1 LNHDA, CDR2 SQIVND (reference sequence). The DNA of the CDR3 is TGTGCCAGTAGTATTCGACTAGCGGGTACCTCTGGGGCCAACGTCCTGACTTTC. This translates into CASSIRLAGTSGANVLTF.

The chain links TRBV7-8 to TRBJ2-7; 7 bases line up with TRBD2. This CDR3 region has 15 residues. Germline V gene sequence: CDR1 SGHVS, CDR2 FQNEAQ. J was trimmed by 1 base and V by 5 bases; bases with no gene match: 8. The CDR3 protein is CASSPRASGSYEQYF. As DNA, the CDR3 is TGTGCCAGCAGCCCCCGGGCTAGCGGATCCTACGAGCAGTACTTC.

The gene calls are TRBV9 and TRBJ1-2, with D possibly matching TRBD1 (6 bases). V shed 4 bases and J shed 1 base, with 20 bases lying between them. The CDR3 contains 17 residues. Germline V CDR1 and CDR2: SGDLS, YYNGEE. This chain's CDR3 is CASSFRQAPMNNYGYTF. CDR3 in DNA: TGTGCCAGCAGCTTCCGACAGGCCCCAATGAATAACTATGGCTACACCTTC.

This clone has just one count. V and J are TRBV2 and TRBJ2-1; TRBD2 aligns across 9 bases. Trimming at V came to 5 bases and at J to 8 bases, leaving 10 bases not matched to a gene. In germline, CDR1 is SNHLY, CDR2 FYNNEI. This CDR3 region has 15 residues. The CDR3 DNA is TGTGCCAGCAGTCTCCTTAGCGGGAGCTCCGATGAGCAGTTCTTC. This translates into CASSLLSGSSDEQFF.

The V and J genes are TRBV10-3 and TRBJ1-5; weak D call: TRBD1 (5 bases). V was shortened by 0 bases and J by 5 bases, with 14 bases between the two germline ends. CDR3 size: 16 residues. The V gene's germline CDR1 is ENHRY and CDR2 SYGVKD. Written as DNA, the CDR3 is TGTGCCATCAGTGAGTCTGGGGGTCCGCTAGATCAGCCCCAGCATTTT. Its protein product is CAISESGGPLDQPQHF.

This sequence joins TRBV18 and TRBJ1-2; unclear D gene. CDR1 and CDR2 from the germline V gene are KGHSH and LQKENI. The CDR3 runs to 13 residues. V lost 1 base and J 5 bases, leaving 8 bases between the germline ends. CDR3 bases: TGTGCCAGCTCACCACAGGATACTTATGGCTACACCTTC. Its translation is CASSPQDTYGYTF.

The V and J genes are TRBV5-1 and TRBJ2-1; TRBD2 matches 13 bases. The CDR3 sequence is 15 residues long. V trimming: 7 bases; J trimming: 5 bases; junction bases outside the gene matches: 6. Germline V gives CDR1 SGHRS, CDR2 YFSETQ. CDR3 residues: CASLLGTSGNNEQFF. CDR3 coding DNA: TGCGCCAGCCTCCTGGGGACTAGCGGGAACAATGAGCAGTTCTTC.

This sequence joins TRBV7-3 and TRBJ2-6; D may correspond to TRBD1 or TRBD2 (5 bases each). CDR1 SGHTA and CDR2 FQGTGA come from the germline V gene. Trimming shortened V by 5 bases and J by 3 bases, and 14 bases separated the two germline ends. The CDR3 runs to 16 residues. The CDR3 region has the DNA TGTGCCAGCAGCCCGGGACCGGAGAATGGGGCCAACGTCCTGACTTTC. Translating it yields CASSPGPENGANVLTF.

This rearrangement joins TRBV5-1 to TRBJ2-5; no reliable D call. The CDR3 runs to 14 residues. V lost 4 bases, J lost 2 bases, and 12 bases lay in between. Germline V gives CDR1 SGHRS, CDR2 YFSETQ. The CDR3 loop reads CASSPQPPQETQYF. CDR3 nucleotide sequence: TGCGCCAGCAGCCCACAGCCGCCTCAAGAGACCCAGTACTTC.

This clone was seen only once. V is TRBV9 and J is TRBJ2-7; D gene ambiguous. CDR1 is SGDLS, CDR2 YYNGEE, per germline. The CDR3 consists of 16 residues. V lost 0 bases to trimming and J lost 3 bases, with 16 bases between them. The CDR3 loop reads CASSVGPRPTGYEQYF. The CDR3 nucleotides read TGTGCCAGCAGCGTAGGCCCGCGGCCAACGGGCTACGAGCAGTACTTC.

The chain carries TRBV15 and TRBJ2-1; 7 nucleotides line up with TRBD2. The V segment lost 11 bases and the J segment 9 bases; nucleotides outside the gene matches: 7. Germline V gene lookup returns CDR1 LNHNV and CDR2 YYDKDF (reference sequence). This CDR3 has 11 residues. This CDR3 reads CAAEGRGEQFF. CDR3 coding DNA: TGTGCCGCCGAGGGGAGGGGTGAGCAGTTCTTC.

The V gene is TRBV29-1, the J gene TRBJ2-1; 14 nucleotides match TRBD2. Germline V CDR1 and CDR2: SQVTM, ANQGSEA. CDR3 length: 18 amino acids. V lost 1 base and J lost 4; bases outside the gene matches: 9. The CDR3 protein is CSVEGTSGRRSVYNEQFF. The CDR3, as DNA: TGCAGCGTTGAAGGGACTAGCGGGAGGCGCTCGGTGTACAATGAGCAGTTCTTC.

The chain links TRBV30 to TRBJ2-6; no reliable D call. The CDR3 consists of 18 residues. Per germline, CDR1 GTSNPN and CDR2 SVGIG (reference sequence). V was shortened by 1 base and J by 1 base, with 17 bases between the two germline ends. CDR3 in amino acids: CAWSALGSAGSGANVLTF. The CDR3 bases are TGTGCCTGGAGTGCCCTCGGGTCAGCAGGATCTGGGGCCAACGTCCTGACTTTC.

This clone was seen just once. The chain combines TRBV2 with TRBJ1-2, with a possible D match to TRBD1 (6 bases). The CDR3 is made up of 12 amino acids. The germline V gene has CDR1 SNHLY and CDR2 FYNNEI. Trimming pared 6 bases from V and 2 bases from J, leaving 7 bases between. The CDR3 DNA sequence: TGTGCCAGCAGGGACAGCAACTATGGCTACACCTTC. As protein: CASRDSNYGYTF. The variable domain in full, completed from reference TRBV2 and TRBJ1-2, reads EPEVTQTPSHQVTQMGQEVILRCVPISNHLYFYWYRQILGQKVEFLVSFYNNEISEKSEIFDDQFSVERPDGSNFTLKIRSTKLEDSAMYFCASRDSNYGYTFGSGTRLTVV.

This clone was seen only once. The chain is built from TRBV27 and TRBJ2-7; the match to TRBD2 covers 10 bases. With 1 base clipped from V and 3 bases from J, the junction kept 3 bases outside the gene matches. The germline gives CDR1 MNHEY, CDR2 SMNVEV (reference sequence). The CDR3 is made up of 15 amino acids. In DNA, the CDR3 is TGTGCCAGCAGTTTATACCCTAGCGGGAGCTACGAGCAGTACTTC. Protein product: CASSLYPSGSYEQYF.